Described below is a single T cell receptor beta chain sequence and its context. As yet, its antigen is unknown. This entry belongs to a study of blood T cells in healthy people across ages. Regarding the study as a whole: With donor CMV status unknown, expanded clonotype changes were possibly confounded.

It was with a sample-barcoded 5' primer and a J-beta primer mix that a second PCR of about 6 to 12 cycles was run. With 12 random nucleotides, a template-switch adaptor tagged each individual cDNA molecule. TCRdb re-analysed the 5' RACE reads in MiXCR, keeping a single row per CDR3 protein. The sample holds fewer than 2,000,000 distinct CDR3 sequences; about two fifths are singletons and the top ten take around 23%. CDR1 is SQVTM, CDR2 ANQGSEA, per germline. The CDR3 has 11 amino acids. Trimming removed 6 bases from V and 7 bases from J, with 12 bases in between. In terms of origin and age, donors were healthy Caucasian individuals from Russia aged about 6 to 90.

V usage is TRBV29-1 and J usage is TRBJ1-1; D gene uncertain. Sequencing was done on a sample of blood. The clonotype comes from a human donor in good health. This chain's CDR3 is CSVGSGVEAFF. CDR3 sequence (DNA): TGCAGCGTGGGGTCAGGCGTTGAAGCTTTCTTT.